This T cell receptor beta chain was observed in a study of cytomegalovirus exposure and HLA in healthy donors. Amplification used 60 Vbeta primers and 13 Jbeta primers. Some clones are missing from TCRdb's copy, which holds only in-frame ones; the method was immunoSEQ multiplex PCR. The table has 150,000 or so clones, about 80% seen once. With 5 bases removed from V and 6 bases from J, the gap between germline ends came to 19 bases. Germline-derived CDR1 and CDR2 are SGHVS and FQNEAQ. The CDR3 sequence is 15 residues long. The sample consisted of PBMCs. The TCR comes from a man aged 18 to 29 in good health and CMV-seropositive. This sequence joins TRBV7-8 and TRBJ1-1; a weak D match, TRBD1 (5 bases). The CDR3 sequence: CASSPWRGGVAEAFF. The CDR3 nucleotides are TGTGCCAGCAGCCCGTGGAGGGGAGGGGTGGCTGAAGCTTTCTTT.